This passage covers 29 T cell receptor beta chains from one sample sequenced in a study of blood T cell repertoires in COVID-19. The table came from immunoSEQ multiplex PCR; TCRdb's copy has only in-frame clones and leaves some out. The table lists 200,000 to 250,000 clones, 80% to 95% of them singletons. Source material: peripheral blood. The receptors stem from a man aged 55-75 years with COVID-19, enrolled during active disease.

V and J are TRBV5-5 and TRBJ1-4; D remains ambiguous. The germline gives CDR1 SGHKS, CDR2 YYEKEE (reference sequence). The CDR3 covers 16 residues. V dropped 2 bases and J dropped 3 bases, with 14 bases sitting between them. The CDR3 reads CASSFPGAPPNEKLFF. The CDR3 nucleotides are TGTGCCAGCAGCTTTCCTGGAGCTCCACCTAATGAAAAACTGTTTTTT. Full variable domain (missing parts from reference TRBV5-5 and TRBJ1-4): DAGVTQSPTHLIKTRGQQVTLRCSPISGHKSVSWYQQVLGQGPQFIFQYYEKEERGRGNFPDRFSARQFPNYSSELNVNALLLGDSALYLCASSFPGAPPNEKLFFGSGTQLSVL.

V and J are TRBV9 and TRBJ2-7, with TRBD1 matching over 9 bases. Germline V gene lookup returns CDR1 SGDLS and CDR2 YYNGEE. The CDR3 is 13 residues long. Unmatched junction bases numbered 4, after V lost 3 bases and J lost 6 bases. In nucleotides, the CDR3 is TGTGCCAGCAGCGGGGGACAGGGACTCGAGCAGTACTTC. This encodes CASSGGQGLEQYF.

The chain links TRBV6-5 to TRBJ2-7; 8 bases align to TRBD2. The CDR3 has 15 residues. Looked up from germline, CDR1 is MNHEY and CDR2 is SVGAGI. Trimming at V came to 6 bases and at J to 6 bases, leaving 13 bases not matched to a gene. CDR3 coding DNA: TGTGCCAGCAGCCCCCCGGGACTAGAGGCACGCGAGCAGTACTTC. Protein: CASSPPGLEAREQYF.

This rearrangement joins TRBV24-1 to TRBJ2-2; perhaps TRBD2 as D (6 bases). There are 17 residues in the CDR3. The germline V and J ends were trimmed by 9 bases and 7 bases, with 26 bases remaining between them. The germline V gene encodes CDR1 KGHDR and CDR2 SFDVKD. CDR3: CATDRRARTVKGGELFF. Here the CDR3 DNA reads TGTGCCACCGATCGGAGGGCGCGTACCGTTAAAGGCGGGGAGCTGTTTTTT.

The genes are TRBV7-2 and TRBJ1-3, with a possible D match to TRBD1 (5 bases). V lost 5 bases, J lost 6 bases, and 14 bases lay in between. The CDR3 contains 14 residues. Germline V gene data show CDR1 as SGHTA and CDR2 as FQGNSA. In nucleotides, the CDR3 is TGTGCCAGCAGCGGGGCGGGGGTTGCAAACACCATATATTTT. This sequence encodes CASSGAGVANTIYF.

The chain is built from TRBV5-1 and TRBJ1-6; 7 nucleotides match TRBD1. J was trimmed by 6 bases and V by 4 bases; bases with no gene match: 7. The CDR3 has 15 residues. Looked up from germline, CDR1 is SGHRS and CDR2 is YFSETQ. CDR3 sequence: CASSANRGVNSPLHF. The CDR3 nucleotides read TGCGCCAGCAGCGCAAACAGGGGTGTTAATTCACCCCTCCACTTT.

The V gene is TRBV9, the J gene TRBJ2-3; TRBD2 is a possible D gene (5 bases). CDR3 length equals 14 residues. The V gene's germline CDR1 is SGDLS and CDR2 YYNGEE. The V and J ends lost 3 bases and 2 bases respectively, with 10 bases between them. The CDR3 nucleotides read TGTGCCAGCAGCGCCTCTAGCTTCACAGATACGCAGTATTTT. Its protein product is CASSASSFTDTQYF.

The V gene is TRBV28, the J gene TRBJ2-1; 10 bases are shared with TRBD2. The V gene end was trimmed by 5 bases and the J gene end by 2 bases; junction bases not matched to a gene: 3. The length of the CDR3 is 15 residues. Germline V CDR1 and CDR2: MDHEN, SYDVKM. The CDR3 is CASSHLAGAYNEQFF. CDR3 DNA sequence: TGTGCCAGCAGTCATCTAGCGGGGGCCTACAATGAGCAGTTCTTC.

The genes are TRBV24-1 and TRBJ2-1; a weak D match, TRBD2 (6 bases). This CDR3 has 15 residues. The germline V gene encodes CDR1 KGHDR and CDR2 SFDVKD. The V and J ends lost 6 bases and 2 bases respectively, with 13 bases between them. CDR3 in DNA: TGTGCCACCAGTTCTCGGGAGAGGCCCTACAATGAGCAGTTCTTC. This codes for CATSSRERPYNEQFF.

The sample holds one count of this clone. The CDR3 DNA reads as TGCAGTGCTAGTAGGGACACCTTGGGGACTGAAGCTTTCTTT. It encodes CSASRDTLGTEAFF. The gene calls are TRBV20-1 and TRBJ1-1; TRBD1 is a possible D gene (6 bases). This CDR3 is built from 14 residues. V shed 3 bases and J shed 5 bases, with 16 bases lying between them. Looked up from germline, CDR1 is DFQATT and CDR2 is SNEGSKA (reference sequence).

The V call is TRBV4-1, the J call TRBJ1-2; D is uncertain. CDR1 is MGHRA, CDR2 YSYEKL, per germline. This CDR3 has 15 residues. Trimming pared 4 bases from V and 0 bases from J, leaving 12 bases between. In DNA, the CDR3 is TGCGCCAGCAGCCCCGGGGAGTCCCCTAACTATGGCTACACCTTC. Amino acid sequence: CASSPGESPNYGYTF.

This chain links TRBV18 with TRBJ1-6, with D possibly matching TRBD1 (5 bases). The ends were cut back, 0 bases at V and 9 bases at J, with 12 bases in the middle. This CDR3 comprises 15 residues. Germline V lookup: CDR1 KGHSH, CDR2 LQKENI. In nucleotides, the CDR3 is TGTGCCAGCTCACCACCGGGCAGGGCTGGTTCACCCCTCCACTTT. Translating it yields CASSPPGRAGSPLHF.

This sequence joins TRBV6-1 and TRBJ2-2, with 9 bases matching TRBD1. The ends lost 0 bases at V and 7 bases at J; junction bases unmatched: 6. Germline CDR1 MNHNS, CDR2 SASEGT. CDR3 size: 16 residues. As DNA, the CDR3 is TGTGCCAGCAGTGAAGCCCGGACAGGGGTGGTCGGGGAGCTGTTTTTT. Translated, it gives CASSEARTGVVGELFF.

The CDR3: CASSVQGPLVGNEQFF. As DNA, the CDR3 is TGTGCCAGCAGTGTACAGGGTCCCCTAGTTGGCAATGAGCAGTTCTTC. The chain is built from TRBV2 and TRBJ2-1; D is perhaps TRBD1 (6 bases). The length of the CDR3 is 16 residues. Trimming removed 4 bases from V and 6 bases from J, with 19 bases in between. Germline CDR1 SNHLY, CDR2 FYNNEI.

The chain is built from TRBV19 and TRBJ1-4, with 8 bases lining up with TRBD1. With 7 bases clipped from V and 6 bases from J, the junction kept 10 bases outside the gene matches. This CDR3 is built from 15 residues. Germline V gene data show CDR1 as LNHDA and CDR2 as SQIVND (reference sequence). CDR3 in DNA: TGTGCCAGTACTCCTCGACAGGGGAGGTATGAAAAACTGTTTTTT. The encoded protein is CASTPRQGRYEKLFF.

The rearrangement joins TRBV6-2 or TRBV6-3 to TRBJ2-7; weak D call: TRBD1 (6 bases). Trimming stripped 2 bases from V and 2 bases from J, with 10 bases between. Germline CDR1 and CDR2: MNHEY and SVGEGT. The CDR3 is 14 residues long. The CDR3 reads CASSYDRNTYEQYF. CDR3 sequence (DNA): TGTGCCAGCAGTTACGACAGGAATACCTACGAGCAGTACTTC.

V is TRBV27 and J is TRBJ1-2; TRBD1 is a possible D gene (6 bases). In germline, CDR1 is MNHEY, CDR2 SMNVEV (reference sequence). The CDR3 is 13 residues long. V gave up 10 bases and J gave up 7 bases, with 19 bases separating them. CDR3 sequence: CATATVRQAGYTF. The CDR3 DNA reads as TGTGCCACCGCGACCGTTAGACAGGCTGGCTACACCTTC.

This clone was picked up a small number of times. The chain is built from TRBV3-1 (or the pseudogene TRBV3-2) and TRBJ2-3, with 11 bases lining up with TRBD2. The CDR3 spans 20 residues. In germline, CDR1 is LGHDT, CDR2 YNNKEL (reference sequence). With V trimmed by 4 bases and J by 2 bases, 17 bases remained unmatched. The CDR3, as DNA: TGTGCCAGCAGCCGCAGAGGACTAGCGGGTAACCCAAAGCCCACAGATACGCAGTATTTT. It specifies CASSRRGLAGNPKPTDTQYF.

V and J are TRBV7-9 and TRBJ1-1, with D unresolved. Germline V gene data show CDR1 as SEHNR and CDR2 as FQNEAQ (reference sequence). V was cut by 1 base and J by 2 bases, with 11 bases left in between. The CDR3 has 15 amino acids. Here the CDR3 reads CASSLVPSPNTEAFF. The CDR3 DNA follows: TGTGCCAGCAGCTTAGTCCCAAGCCCAAACACTGAAGCTTTCTTT.

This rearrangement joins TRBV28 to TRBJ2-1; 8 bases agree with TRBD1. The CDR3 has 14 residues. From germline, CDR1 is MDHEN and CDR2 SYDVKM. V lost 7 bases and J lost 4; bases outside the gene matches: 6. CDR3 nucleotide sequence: TGTGCCAGCAAAACAGGGGGGAAATACAATGAGCAGTTCTTC. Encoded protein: CASKTGGKYNEQFF.

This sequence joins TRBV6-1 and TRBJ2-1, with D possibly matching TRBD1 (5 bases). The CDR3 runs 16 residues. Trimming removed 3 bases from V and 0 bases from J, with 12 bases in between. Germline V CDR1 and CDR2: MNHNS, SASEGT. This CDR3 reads CASSDRVASSYNEQFF. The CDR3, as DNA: TGTGCCAGCAGTGACAGGGTCGCTAGCTCCTACAATGAGCAGTTCTTC.

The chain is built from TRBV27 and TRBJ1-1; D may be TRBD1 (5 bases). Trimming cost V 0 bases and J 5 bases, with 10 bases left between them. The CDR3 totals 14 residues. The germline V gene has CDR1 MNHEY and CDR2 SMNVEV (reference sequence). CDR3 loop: CASSLSEGWTEAFF. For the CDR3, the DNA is TGTGCCAGCAGTTTATCGGAGGGGTGGACTGAAGCTTTCTTT.

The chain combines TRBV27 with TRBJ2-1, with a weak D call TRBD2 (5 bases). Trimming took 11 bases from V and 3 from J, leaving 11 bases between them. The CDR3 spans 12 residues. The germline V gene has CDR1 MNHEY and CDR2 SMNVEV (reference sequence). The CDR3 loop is CAGGLNYNEQFF. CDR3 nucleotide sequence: TGTGCCGGCGGGCTAAACTACAATGAGCAGTTCTTC.

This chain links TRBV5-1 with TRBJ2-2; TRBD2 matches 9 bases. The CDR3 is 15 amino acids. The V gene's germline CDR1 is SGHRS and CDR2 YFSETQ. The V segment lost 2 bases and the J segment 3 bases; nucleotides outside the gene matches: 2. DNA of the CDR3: TGCGCCAGCAGCTTCAGACTAGCGGACACCGGGGAGCTGTTTTTT. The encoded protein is CASSFRLADTGELFF.

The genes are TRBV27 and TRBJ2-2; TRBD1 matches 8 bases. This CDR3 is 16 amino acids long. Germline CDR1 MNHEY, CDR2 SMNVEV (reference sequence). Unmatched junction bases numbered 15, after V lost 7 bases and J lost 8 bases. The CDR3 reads CASTLVPQGAAGELFF. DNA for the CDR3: TGTGCCAGCACCTTAGTACCCCAGGGGGCGGCGGGGGAGCTGTTTTTT.

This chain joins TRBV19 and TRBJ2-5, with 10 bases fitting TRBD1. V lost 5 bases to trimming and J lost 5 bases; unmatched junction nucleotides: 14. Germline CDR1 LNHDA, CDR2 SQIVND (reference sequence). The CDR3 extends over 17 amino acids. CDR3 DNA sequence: TGTGCCAGTAGTCCAGAACGGACAGGGGGTGGGTGGGAGACCCAGTACTTC. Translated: CASSPERTGGGWETQYF.

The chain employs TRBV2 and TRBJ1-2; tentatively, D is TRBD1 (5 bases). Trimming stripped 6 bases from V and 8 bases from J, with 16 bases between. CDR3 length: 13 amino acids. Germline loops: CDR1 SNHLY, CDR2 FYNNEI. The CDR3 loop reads CASRVDSPLGYTF. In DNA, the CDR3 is TGTGCCAGCAGAGTAGACAGTCCGTTAGGCTACACCTTC.

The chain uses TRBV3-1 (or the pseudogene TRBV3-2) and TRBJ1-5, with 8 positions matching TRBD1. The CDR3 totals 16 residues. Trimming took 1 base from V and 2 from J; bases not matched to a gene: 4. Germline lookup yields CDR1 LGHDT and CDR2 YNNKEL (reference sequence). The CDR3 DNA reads TGTGCCAGCAGCCAAGGGGACAGGTGGGGCAATCAGCCCCAGCATTTT. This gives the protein CASSQGDRWGNQPQHF.

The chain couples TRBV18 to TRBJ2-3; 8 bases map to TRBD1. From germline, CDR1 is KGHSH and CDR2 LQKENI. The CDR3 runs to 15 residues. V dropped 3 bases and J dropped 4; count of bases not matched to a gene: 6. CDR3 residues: CASSPRTGRADTQYF. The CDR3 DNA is TGTGCCAGCTCACCGAGGACAGGGCGGGCAGATACGCAGTATTTT.